These 28 T cell receptor beta chains were sequenced from one sample in a study of shared clonotypes between healthy human individuals. Clones were read by immunoSEQ multiplex PCR, and TCRdb kept only the in-frame ones, dropping some. The profile shows some 2.1 million clones, around 93% of them singletons. CD45RO-negative cells were positively selected for CCR7, leaving out terminally differentiated effector memory CD45RA+ cells. Material for sequencing was naive CD8+ T cells from PBMCs. These receptors all stem from a man younger than 30 in good health. Some clones in this sample may be carry-over from other donors' samples.

V is TRBV6-6 and J is TRBJ2-1; no firm D call. The CDR3 consists of 13 residues. Germline CDR1 and CDR2: MNHNY and SVGAGI (reference sequence). Trimming shortened V by 6 bases and J by 7 bases, and 13 bases separated the two germline ends. CDR3 bases: TGTGCCAGCAGCAAGGTCTCCGGAAATGAGCAGTTCTTC. Protein product: CASSKVSGNEQFF.

V usage is TRBV27 and J usage is TRBJ2-5, with D uncertain. The germline gives CDR1 MNHEY, CDR2 SMNVEV (reference sequence). This CDR3 comprises 15 residues. The V and J ends lost 3 bases and 1 base respectively, with 12 bases between them. The CDR3 coding sequence is TGTGCCAGCAGTTTCCTAGGATCAGTCCAAGAGACCCAGTACTTC. It yields the protein CASSFLGSVQETQYF.

J is TRBJ2-1 and V is TRBV15; 10 bases match TRBD2. The CDR3 sequence is 16 residues long. The junction had 6 bases not matched to a gene; V was cut back by 1 base and J by 6 bases. Germline V gene sequence: CDR1 LNHNV, CDR2 YYDKDF (reference sequence). In nucleotides, the CDR3 is TGTGCCACCAGCAGAGGTTCTAGCGGGAGATTCAATGAGCAGTTCTTC. Translating it yields CATSRGSSGRFNEQFF. The complete variable domain, with remaining parts taken from reference TRBV15 and TRBJ2-1, reads DAMVIQNPRYQVTQFGKPVTLSCSQTLNHNVMYWYQQKSSQAPKLLFHYYDKDFNNEADTPDNFQSRRPNTSFCFLDIRSPGLGDTAMYLCATSRGSSGRFNEQFFGPGTRLTVL.

The genes are TRBV10-3 and TRBJ2-5; D possibly corresponds to TRBD1 (8 bases). The J call may be mistaken, given a closer DNA end match to TRBJ2-7. Germline CDR1 ENHRY, CDR2 SYGVKD. CDR3 length equals 16 residues. CDR3 loop: CAISKGGGQVLYEQYF. CDR3 DNA: TGTGCCATCAGCAAAGGGGGGGGACAGGTGCTCTACGAGCAGTACTTC.

This chain links TRBV11-2 with TRBJ2-1; possible D gene TRBD2, 5 bases. From germline, CDR1 is SGHAT and CDR2 FQNNGV. Trimming shortened V by 1 base and J by 5 bases, and 9 bases separated the two germline ends. This CDR3 has 14 amino acids. The CDR3 coding sequence is TGTGCCAGCAGCTTAGTACTAGGGCACAATGAGCAGTTCTTC. Its translation: CASSLVLGHNEQFF. Filled out from reference TRBV11-2 and TRBJ2-1, the complete variable domain reads EAGVAQSPRYKIIEKRQSVAFWCNPISGHATLYWYQQILGQGPKLLIQFQNNGVVDDSQLPKDRFSAERLKGVDSTLKIQPAKLEDSAVYLCASSLVLGHNEQFFGPGTRLTVL.

V and J are TRBV25-1 and TRBJ2-5; D not certain. The CDR3 length is 13 residues. The ends were cut back, 6 bases at V and 2 bases at J, with 10 bases in the middle. Per germline, CDR1 MGHDK and CDR2 SYGVNS. As DNA, the CDR3 is TGTGCCAGCAGGGGTGAGGAGCAAGAGACCCAGTACTTC. This sequence encodes CASRGEEQETQYF.

The chain joins TRBV7-9 to TRBJ2-7, with a possible D match to TRBD2 (5 bases). This CDR3 is 15 amino acids long. Germline lookup yields CDR1 SEHNR and CDR2 FQNEAQ (reference sequence). V lost 2 bases to trimming and J lost 0 bases, with 11 bases between them. The CDR3 DNA is TGTGCCAGCAGCTTAAACCCGGGAAGCTCCTACGAGCAGTACTTC. Amino acid sequence: CASSLNPGSSYEQYF.

Comments on this clone: Other DNA sequences in this specimen translate into the identical CDR3. The chain uses TRBV9 and TRBJ2-3; 8 bases agree with TRBD2. V gave up 4 bases and J gave up 0 bases; unmatched junction bases: 4. CDR1 and CDR2 from the germline V gene are SGDLS and YYNGEE. The length of the CDR3 is 15 residues. The DNA of the CDR3 is TGTGCCAGCAGCCCGAGCGGGGGCAGCACAGATACGCAGTATTTT. Protein sequence: CASSPSGGSTDTQYF.

This clone was found once. CDR3 DNA sequence: TGTGCCAGCAGCTTGGCCCGCGATTACAATGAGCAGTTCTTC. Protein sequence: CASSLARDYNEQFF. The chain combines TRBV5-4 with TRBJ2-1; no reliable D call. V lost 0 bases, J lost 4 bases, and 8 bases lay in between. Germline V gene lookup returns CDR1 SGHNT and CDR2 YYREEE (reference sequence). This CDR3 has 14 residues.

J is TRBJ2-7 and V is TRBV6-1; possible D gene TRBD1, 5 bases. Trimming removed 2 bases at V and 2 bases at J, with 13 bases between. CDR1 and CDR2 from the germline V gene are MNHNS and SASEGT. This CDR3 contains 15 residues. The CDR3 protein is CASSERQLPTYEQYF. CDR3 bases: TGTGCCAGCAGTGAAAGACAGCTGCCAACCTACGAGCAGTACTTC.

The chain employs TRBV28 and TRBJ2-7; D unclear. The CDR3 loop spans 12 amino acids. CDR1 and CDR2 (germline): MDHEN, SYDVKM. V gave up 5 bases and J gave up 2 bases, with 7 bases separating them. The CDR3 here is CASSPIPYEQYF. The CDR3 nucleotides are TGTGCCAGCAGTCCCATACCCTACGAGCAGTACTTC. Drawing the rest from reference TRBV28 and TRBJ2-7, the complete variable domain is DVKVTQSSRYLVKRTGEKVFLECVQDMDHENMFWYRQDPGLGLRLIYFSYDVKMKEKGDIPEGYSVSREKKERFSLILESASTNQTSMYLCASSPIPYEQYFGPGTRLTVT.

The chain combines TRBV30 with TRBJ1-2, with TRBD1 as a possible D gene (5 bases). The V and J ends lost 3 bases and 8 bases respectively, with 13 bases between them. The germline CDR1 and CDR2 sequences are GTSNPN and SVGIG (reference sequence). The CDR3 has 12 residues. CDR3 bases: TGTGCCTGGAGGCCTGGGGGAAAAGGCTACACCTTC. Its protein is CAWRPGGKGYTF.

The gene calls are TRBV6-1 and TRBJ2-7; the D gene is possibly TRBD2 (5 bases). Germline assignment: CDR1 MNHNS and CDR2 SASEGT. V was shortened by 11 bases and J by 2 bases, with 22 bases between the two germline ends. The CDR3 runs to 15 residues. The CDR3 reads CAAAPQADGTYEQYF. CDR3 coding DNA: TGTGCCGCAGCACCCCAAGCGGACGGTACCTACGAGCAGTACTTC.

The sample holds one count of this clone. The chain carries TRBV5-1 and TRBJ2-2; 7 bases line up with TRBD2. Germline V gene lookup returns CDR1 SGHRS and CDR2 YFSETQ. The V segment lost 9 bases and the J segment 0 bases; nucleotides outside the gene matches: 8. This CDR3 region has 15 residues. The CDR3 here is CATSLAAANTGELFF. CDR3 DNA sequence: TGCGCCACCTCGCTAGCGGCCGCGAACACCGGGGAGCTGTTTTTT.

The rearrangement uses TRBV2 and TRBJ1-4; TRBD1 matches at 9 bases. The CDR3 has 18 residues. Germline V CDR1 and CDR2: SNHLY, FYNNEI. Germline trimming cut 8 bases from V and 0 bases from J; bases unmatched to any gene: 13. The CDR3 nucleotides read TGTGCCAGCTCCGGGGACAGGGACCATGATGCAACTAATGAAAAACTGTTTTTT. Residues: CASSGDRDHDATNEKLFF.

The V gene is TRBV29-1, the J gene TRBJ2-3, with D unclear. This CDR3 region has 16 residues. Germline assignment: CDR1 SQVTM and CDR2 ANQGSEA. The V end was cut by 6 bases, the J end by 6 bases, with 25 bases between. The CDR3, as DNA: TGCAGCGTCGCCGGCAAGGCAGCGCCATCCTGGGATACGCAGTATTTT. This encodes CSVAGKAAPSWDTQYF.

The V call is TRBV27, the J call TRBJ2-1; D gene unclear. The ends were cut back, 7 bases at V and 0 bases at J, with 13 bases in the middle. The germline CDR1 and CDR2 sequences are MNHEY and SMNVEV (reference sequence). The length of the CDR3 is 15 residues. This CDR3 is CASTIRSSSYNEQFF. In DNA form, the CDR3 reads TGTGCCAGCACCATAAGGTCGAGCTCCTACAATGAGCAGTTCTTC.

This clone occurred once. The sample contains more than one DNA sequence encoding this CDR3. The rearrangement uses TRBV27 and TRBJ1-5; 11 bases are shared with TRBD1. V was pared by 5 bases and J by 4 bases, with 4 bases of the junction left unmatched. Germline CDR1 MNHEY, CDR2 SMNVEV (reference sequence). The CDR3 is 15 residues long. CDR3 in amino acids: CASSPGTGGNQPQHF. The CDR3 bases are TGTGCCAGCAGTCCGGGGACAGGGGGGAATCAGCCCCAGCATTTT.

This sequence joins TRBV27 and TRBJ2-1; possible D gene TRBD1, 6 bases. V was trimmed by 2 bases and J by 6 bases, leaving 23 bases between them. The CDR3 is 18 amino acids. The germline V gene encodes CDR1 MNHEY and CDR2 SMNVEV (reference sequence). The CDR3 here is CASSLIARGTGSINEQFF. The CDR3 coding sequence is TGTGCCAGCAGTTTAATCGCCAGGGGAACGGGTTCCATCAATGAGCAGTTCTTC.

The J gene is TRBJ2-7, the V gene TRBV7-9; a weak D match, TRBD1 (6 bases). CDR3 size: 14 residues. V dropped 8 bases and J dropped 7 bases, with 21 bases sitting between them. Germline CDR1 reads SEHNR; CDR2 reads FQNEAQ (reference sequence). The CDR3: CASQGSRANGEQYF. CDR3 bases: TGTGCCAGCCAGGGGTCTCGGGCGAATGGTGAGCAGTACTTC.

This clone was recorded only once. The genes are TRBV9 and TRBJ2-1, with D possibly called TRBD1 or TRBD2 (5 bases each). The CDR3 is 14 amino acids. Germline V gene lookup returns CDR1 SGDLS and CDR2 YYNGEE. V was clipped by 4 bases and J by 8 bases, with 16 bases between them. The CDR3 DNA reads as TGTGCCAGCAGCCCCCCAATTGAGGGGCATGAGCAGTTCTTC. This encodes CASSPPIEGHEQFF.

The genes are TRBV28 and TRBJ2-7; perhaps TRBD2 as D (6 bases). The CDR3 runs to 13 residues. The V end lost 5 bases, the J end lost 6 bases, and 14 bases lay between the germline ends. Looked up from germline, CDR1 is MDHEN and CDR2 is SYDVKM. The CDR3 loop reads CASSLEYGSEQYF. CDR3 DNA: TGTGCCAGCAGTCTCGAGTACGGGAGCGAGCAGTACTTC.

The chain uses TRBV19 and TRBJ1-1, with a possible D match to TRBD1 (6 bases). CDR3 length equals 14 residues. In germline, CDR1 is LNHDA, CDR2 SQIVND (reference sequence). V was cut by 7 bases and J by 3 bases, with 15 bases left in between. CDR3 sequence reads: CASTYREGDTEAFF. Written as DNA, the CDR3 is TGTGCCAGTACCTACAGGGAAGGGGACACTGAAGCTTTCTTT.

The chain has TRBV4-1 and TRBJ2-1; TRBD1 is a possible D gene (6 bases). CDR3 size: 13 residues. The ends were cut back, 0 bases at V and 9 bases at J, with 9 bases in the middle. Germline V lookup: CDR1 MGHRA, CDR2 YSYEKL. The CDR3 loop reads CASSQDRGSEQFF. The DNA for the CDR3 is TGCGCCAGCAGCCAAGACAGGGGAAGTGAGCAGTTCTTC.

The chain has TRBV7-9 and TRBJ1-2; D is possibly TRBD1 (5 bases). CDR1 is SEHNR, CDR2 FQNEAQ, per germline (reference sequence). V was trimmed by 3 bases and J by 2 bases, leaving 13 bases between them. The CDR3 spans 15 residues. CDR3 region: CASSFQVRANYGYTF. The CDR3 DNA is TGTGCCAGCAGCTTCCAGGTCAGGGCCAACTATGGCTACACCTTC.

V and J are TRBV9 and TRBJ2-5; D is unclear. CDR1 and CDR2 (germline): SGDLS, YYNGEE. V was cut by 0 bases and J by 5 bases, with 11 bases left in between. There are 14 residues in the CDR3. CDR3 nucleotide sequence: TGTGCCAGCAGCGTAGATGGGGTACGGGAGACCCAGTACTTC. It is translated as CASSVDGVRETQYF.

The CDR3 nucleotides are TGTGCCAGCAGGGGGAACTACAATGAGCAGTTCTTC. Encoded protein: CASRGNYNEQFF. This sequence joins TRBV6-5 and TRBJ2-1; unclear D gene. The V gene lost 6 bases and the J gene lost 3 bases, with 6 bases spanning the gap. This CDR3 is 12 amino acids long. In germline, CDR1 is MNHEY, CDR2 SVGAGI.

This sequence joins TRBV6-1 and TRBJ2-2; tentative D call: TRBD1 (5 bases). CDR1 is MNHNS and CDR2 is SASEGT in the germline V gene. V shed 2 bases and J shed 1 base, with 20 bases lying between them. The CDR3 has 19 residues. The DNA for the CDR3 is TGTGCCAGCAGTGAAAGGCAATGGTCGTACCAGGGGAACACCGGGGAGCTGTTTTTT. This translates into CASSERQWSYQGNTGELFF.